The entry that follows covers one T cell receptor (beta chain) sequence. The sample belongs to a study of blood T cell repertoires in COVID-19. The overall study: Spain, Italy and the United States supplied samples that represented acute and convalescent COVID-19. In each case, the material was cDNA or gDNA derived from T cells, B-cell-depleted T cells, or PBMCs.

The CDR3 covers 18 residues. In the authors' workflow: How many nucleated cells were present was estimated from reference gene primer amplification. Assay: immunoSEQ multiplex PCR; the TCRdb copy retains only in-frame clones and omits some. That table gives V, J and clone size, and the DNA gave D and trimming. The profile shows 110,000 to 150,000 clones, about nine tenths of them singletons. Participants were aged about 18 to 100 years, lived in under 30 US areas, and enrolled virtually. The clonotype comes from a man aged 45-60 years who had recovered from COVID-19. Material for sequencing was PBMCs or T cells enriched from blood (not recorded which). The J gene is TRBJ2-2, the V gene TRBV21-1; TRBD1, the table's D call, lacks a check against the DNA. TRBV21-1 is marked as a pseudogene. DNA of the CDR3: TGTGCCAGTACCTCCGGGACAGGGGGTTCCCGAAAGACCGGGGAGCTGTTTTTT. As protein: CASTSGTGGSRKTGELFF.